The TCR beta chain under discussion was sequenced for a study of cytomegalovirus exposure and HLA in healthy donors. Details on this clone: What it binds is unknown.

Trimming stripped 1 base from V and 2 bases from J, with 7 bases between. This CDR3 has 14 amino acids. The germline CDR1 and CDR2 sequences are SGDLS and YYNGEE. Study observations and caveats: V segments that were indistinguishable, TRBV6-2 and TRBV6-3 among them, were omitted from analysis. Generally TCR sequences proved uncommon, though certain public TCRs appeared in numerous donors. Analyzed later, association rates of TCRs varied across HLA loci, with DRB1 most and HLA-C fewest. Previously analyzed data showed that most TCR beta V segments were productive at a frequency of about 90% or about 30%.

PCR used 60 Vbeta primers and 13 Jbeta primers. Assay used: immunoSEQ multiplex PCR; TCRdb lists only in-frame clones, some missing. The sample lists 170,000 or so clones, approximately 80% seen once, with 4.5% to 5.5% in the top ten. This chain uses TRBV9 with TRBJ1-3; TRBD1 might be the D (6 bases). The TCR comes from a young man in good health and CMV-seronegative. Sequencing input: PBMCs. The DNA of the CDR3 is TGTGCCAGCAGCGTATCAGGGGCTGGAAACACCATATATTTT. Translating it yields CASSVSGAGNTIYF.